This T cell receptor (beta chain) derives from a study of human T cells and chemical hapten exposure. Findings and caveats of the study: Significantly greater numbers of large CDR3 similarity clusters came from expanded TCRs than from controls.

TCRdb re-called the RACE reads with MiXCR, one entry per CDR3 protein. The sample consists of approximately 71,000 distinct CDR3 sequences, around 10% of them appearing once. About this clonotype itself: Its antigen remains unknown. A clone one base away is much larger, so this may be a read error.

Time point noted: patch test 3, about 24 weeks after DPC sensitization. The treatment: therapeutic diphenylcyclopropenone sensitization with weekly scalp DPC. The study extracted total RNA from unfractionated whole blood. This sequence originates from a woman between 45 and 60 years old with alopecia areata. Some clones in this sample may be carry-over from other donors' samples. The specimen was whole blood, collected in connection with sensitization to the hapten diphenylcyclopropenone (DPC).

The DNA for the CDR3 is TGTGCCAGCAGTTGGGCTGGGGGCAGGTATAATTCACCCCACCACTTT. It yields the protein CASSWAGGRYNSPHHF. The chain links TRBV6-5 to TRBJ1-6; a weak D match, TRBD1 (6 bases). CDR1 MNHEY and CDR2 SVGAGI come from the germline V gene. The CDR3 is 16 residues long.